Listed here are 7 T cell receptor beta chains from one sample, sequenced in a study of cytomegalovirus exposure and HLA in healthy donors. Primers for the PCR totalled 60 Vbeta and 13 Jbeta. Here immunoSEQ multiplex PCR was the method, and the copy in TCRdb shows in-frame clones only, minus some. This sample has 130,000 or so clones, with 76% found just once. Source material: PBMCs. The receptors were gathered from a man between 40 and 49 years old in good health and CMV-seronegative.

CDR3 protein: CAISEFRGGSSYNEQFF. CDR3 coding DNA: TGTGCCATCAGTGAGTTTAGGGGCGGGAGCTCCTACAATGAGCAGTTCTTC. The rearrangement links TRBV10-3 to TRBJ2-1, with 7 bases fitting TRBD2. V was pared by 1 base and J by 0 bases, with 6 bases of the junction left unmatched. The germline CDR1 and CDR2 sequences are ENHRY and SYGVKD. The CDR3 contains 17 residues.

This clone was observed a few times. V and J are TRBV5-1 and TRBJ2-3; 8 bases are a match to TRBD2. CDR1 is SGHRS, CDR2 YFSETQ, per germline. Germline trimming cut 0 bases from V and 3 bases from J; bases unmatched to any gene: 3. The CDR3 extends over 15 amino acids. In DNA, the CDR3 is TGCGCCAGCAGCTTGGAAGGGACTAGAACAGATACGCAGTATTTT. Its protein is CASSLEGTRTDTQYF.

The chain joins TRBV11-1 to TRBJ1-1, with D tentatively TRBD1 (5 bases). This CDR3 is built from 16 residues. Germline V gene lookup returns CDR1 SGHAT and CDR2 FQDESV (reference sequence). V lost 5 bases and J 0 bases, leaving 16 bases between the germline ends. The CDR3 DNA follows: TGTGCCAGCAGCGCCGGGGGAAATGATATGAACACTGAAGCTTTCTTT. Translated: CASSAGGNDMNTEAFF. The whole variable domain, remainder taken from reference TRBV11-1 and TRBJ1-1, is EAEVAQSPRYKITEKSQAVAFWCDPISGHATLYWYRQILGQGPELLVQFQDESVVDDSQLPKDRFSAERLKGVDSTLKIQPAELGDSAMYLCASSAGGNDMNTEAFFGQGTRLTVV.

J is TRBJ1-1 and V is TRBV6-1; a weak D match, TRBD1 (5 bases). There are 14 residues in the CDR3. V lost 4 bases and J 0 bases, leaving 9 bases between the germline ends. Germline V lookup: CDR1 MNHNS, CDR2 SASEGT. In nucleotides, the CDR3 is TGTGCCAGCAGTGGGGGGGGAATGAACACTGAAGCTTTCTTT. Translating gives CASSGGGMNTEAFF.

The chain employs TRBV6-1 and TRBJ2-7, with 9 positions matching TRBD2. The CDR3 length is 15 residues. The V segment lost 3 bases and the J segment 2 bases; nucleotides outside the gene matches: 5. From germline, CDR1 is MNHNS and CDR2 SASEGT. The CDR3 bases are TGTGCCAGCAGTGAGGAGCGGGGGGCCGCCTACGAGCAGTACTTC. Residues: CASSEERGAAYEQYF.

This chain joins TRBV11-2 and TRBJ2-1; D remains unclear. Trimming took off 0 bases at V and 7 bases at J, with 13 bases between the two ends. CDR1 is SGHAT, CDR2 FQNNGV, per germline. This CDR3 region has 15 residues. DNA for the CDR3: TGTGCCAGCAGCTTAGATCCTGTGAGAGTGAATGAGCAGTTCTTC. It is translated as CASSLDPVRVNEQFF.

The J gene is TRBJ2-1, the V gene TRBV7-9; TRBD2 agrees at 9 bases. The germline CDR1 and CDR2 sequences are SEHNR and FQNEAQ (reference sequence). The CDR3 has 17 residues. The V and J ends lost 1 base and 7 bases, in that order; junction bases with no gene match: 11. The CDR3 nucleotides are TGTGCCAGCAGCTTAGGGGCTAGCGGGGCCCTGGGAAATGAGCAGTTCTTC. Translated, it gives CASSLGASGALGNEQFF.